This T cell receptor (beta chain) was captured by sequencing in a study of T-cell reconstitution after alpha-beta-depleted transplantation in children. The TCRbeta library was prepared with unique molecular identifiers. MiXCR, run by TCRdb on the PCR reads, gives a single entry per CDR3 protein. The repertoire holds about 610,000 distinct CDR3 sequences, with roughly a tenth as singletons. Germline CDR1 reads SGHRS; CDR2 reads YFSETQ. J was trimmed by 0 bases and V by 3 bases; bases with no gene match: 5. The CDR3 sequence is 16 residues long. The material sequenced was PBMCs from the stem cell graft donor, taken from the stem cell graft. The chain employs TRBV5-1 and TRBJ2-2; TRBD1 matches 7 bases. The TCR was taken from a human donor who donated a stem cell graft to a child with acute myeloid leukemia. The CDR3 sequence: CASSSLGTANTGELFF. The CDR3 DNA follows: TGCGCCAGCAGCTCACTCGGGACAGCGAACACCGGGGAGCTGTTTTTT.